This is a list of T cell receptor beta chains from one sample in a study of cytomegalovirus exposure and HLA in healthy donors. The data were produced by immunoSEQ multiplex PCR, yet TCRdb's version contains in-frame clones alone and is incomplete. The profile covers around 150,000 clones, with 80% to 85% appearing a single time and more than 7% taken by the ten largest. The material sequenced was PBMCs. The receptors shown here come from a male donor in good health and CMV-seropositive. CDR3s include the opening cysteine and the closing phenylalanine or tryptophan. Only some rows state a clone size, as once, few, many or a class for expanded clones.

CASSRAGTGNYEQYF TRBJ2-7 . TRBV4-1
CSAHLGTTTF TRBJ1-2 . TRBV20-1
CASSLSPGTPNYGYTF TRBJ1-2 . TRBV7-9
CTSPGGCTGELFF TRBJ2-2 few TRBV1
CASSLPDRGRLTGELFF TRBJ2-2 . TRBV28
CASSQREGTARNQPQHF TRBJ1-5 . TRBV16
CASSLMGLETDTQYF TRBJ2-3 . TRBV5-4
CASGSGTGYGYTF TRBJ1-2 . TRBV7-8
CASSPSETQYF TRBJ2-5 . TRBV18
CASSVLAGTGELFF TRBJ2-2 . TRBV25-1
CASSSGQGYNYGYTF TRBJ1-2 . TRBV5-4
CASSAYRGPPYEQYF TRBJ2-7 . TRBV5-1
CASSFLAGAAYEQYF TRBJ2-7 few TRBV7-2
CASSVEGFGSPLHF TRBJ1-6 . TRBV9
CASSRGRHLEANYNEQFF TRBJ2-1 . TRBV19
CASVPTPDALGEQYF TRBJ2-7 . TRBV5-1
CASSLGTDSGNTIYF TRBJ1-3 . TRBV7-2